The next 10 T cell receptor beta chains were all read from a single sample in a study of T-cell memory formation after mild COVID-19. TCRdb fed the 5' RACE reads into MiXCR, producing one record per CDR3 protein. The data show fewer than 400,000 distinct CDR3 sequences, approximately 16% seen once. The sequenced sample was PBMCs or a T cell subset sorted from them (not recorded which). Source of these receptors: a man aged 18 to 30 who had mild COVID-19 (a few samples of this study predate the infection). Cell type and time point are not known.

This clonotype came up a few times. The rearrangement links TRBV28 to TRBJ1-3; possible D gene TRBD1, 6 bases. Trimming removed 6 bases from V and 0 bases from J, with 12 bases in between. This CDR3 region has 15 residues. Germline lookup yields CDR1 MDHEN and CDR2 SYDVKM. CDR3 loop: CASSSQGYSGNTIYF. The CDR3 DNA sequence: TGTGCCAGCAGCTCCCAGGGGTACTCTGGAAACACCATATATTTT.

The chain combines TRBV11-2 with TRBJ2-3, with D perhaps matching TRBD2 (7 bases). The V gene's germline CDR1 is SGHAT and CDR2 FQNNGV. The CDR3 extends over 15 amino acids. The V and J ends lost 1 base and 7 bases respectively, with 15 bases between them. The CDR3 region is CASSLVGGDINTQYF. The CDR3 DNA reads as TGTGCCAGCAGCTTAGTAGGGGGGGATATTAATACGCAGTATTTT.

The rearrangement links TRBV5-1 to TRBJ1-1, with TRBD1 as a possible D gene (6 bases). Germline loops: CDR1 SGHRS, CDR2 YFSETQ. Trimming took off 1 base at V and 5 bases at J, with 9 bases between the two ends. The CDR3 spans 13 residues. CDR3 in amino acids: CASSLYDRTEAFF. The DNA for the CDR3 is TGCGCCAGCAGCTTGTATGACAGGACTGAAGCTTTCTTT.

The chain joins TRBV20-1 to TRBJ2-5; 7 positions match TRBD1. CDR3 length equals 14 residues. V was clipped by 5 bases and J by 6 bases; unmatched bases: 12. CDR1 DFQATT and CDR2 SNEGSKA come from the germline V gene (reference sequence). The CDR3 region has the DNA TGCAGTGCTCTCAATCAAGACAGGGAACAGACCCAGTACTTC. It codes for CSALNQDREQTQYF.

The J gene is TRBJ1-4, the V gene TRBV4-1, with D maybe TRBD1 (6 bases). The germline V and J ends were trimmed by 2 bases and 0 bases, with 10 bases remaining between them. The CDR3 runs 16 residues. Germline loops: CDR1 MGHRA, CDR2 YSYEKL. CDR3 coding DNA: TGCGCCAGCAGCCAATCCCAGGGGTCAACTAATGAAAAACTGTTTTTT. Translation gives CASSQSQGSTNEKLFF.

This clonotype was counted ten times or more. CDR3 bases: TGTGCCAGCACTCTGACAGGGGGAAACACTGAAGCTTTCTTT. Residues: CASTLTGGNTEAFF. The chain has TRBV27 and TRBJ1-1; TRBD1 matches at 9 bases. This CDR3 has 14 amino acids. V gave up 7 bases and J gave up 2 bases; unmatched junction bases: 5. Germline V gene data show CDR1 as MNHEY and CDR2 as SMNVEV (reference sequence).

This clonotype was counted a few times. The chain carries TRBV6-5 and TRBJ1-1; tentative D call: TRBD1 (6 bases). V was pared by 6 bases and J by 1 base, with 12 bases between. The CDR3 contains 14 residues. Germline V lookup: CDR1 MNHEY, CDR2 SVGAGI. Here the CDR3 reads CASRTPTGNTEAFF. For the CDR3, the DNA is TGTGCCAGCAGAACCCCGACAGGGAACACTGAAGCTTTCTTT.

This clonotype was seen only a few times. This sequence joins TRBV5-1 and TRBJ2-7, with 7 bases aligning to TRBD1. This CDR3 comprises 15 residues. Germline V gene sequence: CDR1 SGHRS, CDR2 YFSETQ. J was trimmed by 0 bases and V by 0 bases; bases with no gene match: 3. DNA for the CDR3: TGCGCCAGCAGCTTGGGACAGGGCTACTCCTACGAGCAGTACGTC. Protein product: CASSLGQGYSYEQYV.

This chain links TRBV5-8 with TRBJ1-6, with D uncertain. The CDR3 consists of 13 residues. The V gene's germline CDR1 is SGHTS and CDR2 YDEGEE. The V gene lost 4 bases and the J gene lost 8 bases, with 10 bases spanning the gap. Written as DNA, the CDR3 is TGTGCCAGCAGCCTTTTGAGGGATTCACCCCTCCACTTT. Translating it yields CASSLLRDSPLHF.

CDR3 in amino acids: CASSSMLRDRKGGGYTF. The CDR3 DNA is TGTGCCAGCAGTTCGATGCTCCGGGACAGGAAGGGAGGTGGCTACACCTTC. The rearrangement joins TRBV27 to TRBJ1-2; 8 bases are shared with TRBD1. Germline V gene data show CDR1 as MNHEY and CDR2 as SMNVEV (reference sequence). This CDR3 region has 17 residues. Germline trimming cut 4 bases from V and 7 bases from J; bases unmatched to any gene: 17.